This T cell receptor beta chain was captured by sequencing in a study of OX40 agonist ivuxolimab in advanced cancers. About the study: Patients received ivuxolimab, an agonistic anti-OX40 (CD134) antibody. The study's findings and limits: Low normalized clonal expansion also occurred in some nonresponding patients.

CDR3 size: 15 residues. The trim removed 4 bases at V and 5 bases at J, leaving 7 bases unmatched. Germline V lookup: CDR1 SNHLY, CDR2 FYNNEI. This clone has just one count. Its specificity is unknown. Some clones are missing from TCRdb's copy, which holds only in-frame ones; the method was immunoSEQ multiplex PCR. The sample lists about 130,000 clones, roughly 90% seen once, with under 0.9% in the top ten. The sample here was CD4+ or CD8+ T cells sorted from blood, taken in a trial of the OX40 agonist ivuxolimab. The V gene is TRBV2, the J gene TRBJ2-3; TRBD1 agrees at 9 bases. The source is an adult with an advanced solid tumor such as melanoma, head and neck, liver or kidney cancer. For the CDR3, the DNA is TGTGCCAGCAGTGGGGGGACAGGGCGGGGAGATACGCAGTATTTT. Its translation is CASSGGTGRGDTQYF.